One sample yielded the 6 T cell receptor beta chains listed below, sequenced in a study of cytomegalovirus exposure and HLA in healthy donors. Primers: 60 Vbeta forward and 13 Jbeta reverse. Generated by immunoSEQ multiplex PCR, the TCRdb table keeps only in-frame clones and is missing some. The sample includes under 100,000 clones, around 77% of them seen just once. The specimen was PBMCs. These receptors were collected from a man aged 45-60 years in good health and CMV-seronegative.

The chain has TRBV28 and TRBJ2-7; TRBD2 is a possible D gene (5 bases). With 6 bases removed from V and 0 bases from J, the gap between germline ends came to 9 bases. This CDR3 spans 13 amino acids. Germline V CDR1 and CDR2: MDHEN, SYDVKM. The chain's CDR3 is CASSSTNSYEQYF. CDR3 in DNA: TGTGCCAGCAGCTCGACTAACTCCTACGAGCAGTACTTC.

This clone was seen a few times. V usage is TRBV6-1 and J usage is TRBJ1-4, with 7 bases matching TRBD1. The CDR3 contains 15 residues. The V gene end was trimmed by 3 bases and the J gene end by 6 bases; junction bases not matched to a gene: 7. CDR1 is MNHNS and CDR2 is SASEGT in the germline V gene. This CDR3 reads CASSEGTARDEKLFF. DNA of the CDR3: TGTGCCAGCAGTGAGGGGACAGCGAGGGATGAAAAACTGTTTTTT.

The gene calls are TRBV4-3 and TRBJ1-1; the match to TRBD1 covers 11 bases. The trim removed 4 bases at V and 1 base at J, leaving 8 bases unmatched. Germline CDR1 is LGHNA and CDR2 is YSLEER. The CDR3 totals 17 residues. CDR3: CASSPGQGAPRNTEAFF. Written as DNA, the CDR3 is TGCGCCAGCAGCCCCGGACAGGGGGCCCCCCGGAACACTGAAGCTTTCTTT.

The V and J genes are TRBV9 and TRBJ2-2; D is possibly TRBD2 (5 bases). Germline lookup yields CDR1 SGDLS and CDR2 YYNGEE. Trimming pared 1 base from V and 6 bases from J, leaving 7 bases between. The CDR3 spans 13 residues. The CDR3 sequence is CASSVMEAGELFF. The CDR3 region has the DNA TGTGCCAGCAGCGTAATGGAGGCCGGGGAGCTGTTTTTT. Supplemented by reference TRBV9 and TRBJ2-2, the full variable domain reads DSGVTQTPKHLITATGQRVTLRCSPRSGDLSVYWYQQSLDQGLQFLIQYYNGEERAKGNILERFSAQQFPDLHSELNLSSLELGDSALYFCASSVMEAGELFFGEGSRLTVL.

This chain uses TRBV7-2 with TRBJ1-2, with 11 bases matching TRBD1. Per the germline V gene, CDR1 is SGHTA and CDR2 is FQGNSA. This CDR3 region has 14 residues. The V segment lost 4 bases and the J segment 4 bases; nucleotides outside the gene matches: 2. The chain's CDR3 is CASSSDRGPYGYTF. The CDR3 region has the DNA TGTGCCAGCAGCTCGGACAGGGGGCCCTATGGCTACACCTTC.

This rearrangement joins TRBV9 to TRBJ2-7; 8 bases line up with TRBD1. This CDR3 is built from 15 residues. V lost 3 bases, J lost 4 bases, and 9 bases stayed unmatched. CDR1 SGDLS and CDR2 YYNGEE come from the germline V gene. The CDR3 protein is CASSAFPGTGYEQYF. In DNA form, the CDR3 reads TGTGCCAGCAGCGCCTTTCCCGGGACAGGTTACGAGCAGTACTTC.